This paragraph reports one T cell receptor (beta chain). Here immunoSEQ multiplex PCR was the method, and the copy in TCRdb shows in-frame clones only, minus some. The table includes about 210,000 clones, 75% to 90% detected once. Individuals aged about 18 to 89 years were recruited from around 22 US areas. This specimen belongs to a study of blood T cell repertoires in COVID-19. The germline gives CDR1 SGHVS, CDR2 FNYEAQ. V lost 5 bases to trimming and J lost 3 bases, with 8 bases between them. CDR3 length: 13 residues. This TCR was sampled from a man aged 30 to 45 who had recovered from COVID-19. The genes are TRBV7-6 and TRBJ2-1; D is undetermined. Sequences were obtained from PBMCs or T cells enriched from blood (not recorded which). The CDR3 DNA reads as TGTGCCAGCAGCACCTATCGCTACAATGAGCAGTTCTTC. It yields the protein CASSTYRYNEQFF.